These 3 T cell receptor beta chains originate from one sample sequenced in a study of cytomegalovirus exposure and HLA in healthy donors. The study ran its PCR with 60 Vbeta and 13 Jbeta primers. Profiling relied on immunoSEQ multiplex PCR, and the TCRdb table lists in-frame clones only, not all of them. The data contain 100,000 to 150,000 clones, over 65% of them singletons. The sequenced material came from PBMCs. The receptors here all came from a man between 40 and 49 years old in good health and CMV-seropositive.

The count of this clone is one. V usage is TRBV15 and J usage is TRBJ2-5; no firm D call. This CDR3 has 17 residues. Germline V CDR1 and CDR2: LNHNV, YYDKDF (reference sequence). With 1 base removed from V and 1 base from J, the gap between germline ends came to 16 bases. The CDR3 nucleotides are TGTGCCACCAGCAGAGGGAAGTGGGCCGCCCCCCAAGAGACCCAGTACTTC. Its translation is CATSRGKWAAPQETQYF.

This clone was seen more than once but under ten times. This chain joins TRBV5-1 and TRBJ1-5; 8 bases agree with TRBD1. CDR1 SGHRS and CDR2 YFSETQ come from the germline V gene. The CDR3 contains 15 residues. The trim removed 0 bases at V and 7 bases at J, leaving 6 bases unmatched. The DNA for the CDR3 is TGCGCCAGCAGCTTGGGCGACAGGGGCGAGCAGCCCCAGCATTTT. Its translation: CASSLGDRGEQPQHF.

The V call is TRBV9, the J call TRBJ1-4; TRBD1 is a possible D gene (5 bases). The length of the CDR3 is 14 residues. Trimming left V 3 bases short and J 6 bases short, with 12 bases between. Germline V gives CDR1 SGDLS, CDR2 YYNGEE. The CDR3 nucleotides are TGTGCCAGCAGCGGGGGGGTTTGGGATGAAAAACTGTTTTTT. As protein: CASSGGVWDEKLFF.